Listed below are T cell receptor beta chains from one sample, sequenced in a study of T cells expressing NK-cell markers. Using the 5' RACE reads, TCRdb records one entry per CDR3 protein without DNA. Recorded for this sample: hundreds of thousands of distinct CDR3 sequences. Sequencing was performed on blood T cells: a sorted CD56 or NKG2C T cell subset, CD4+ or CD8+ T cells, or bulk PBMC T cells (not recorded which). Receptors originate from a woman between 18 and 69 years old in good health. CDR3s include the opening cysteine and the closing phenylalanine or tryptophan. Fields, in order: V gene, J gene, CDR3 protein.

TRBV4-1,TRBJ2-3,CASSQQTGTQHTDTQYF
TRBV7-2,TRBJ1-1,CASSVTGTENEAFF
TRBV6-2/TRBV6-3,TRBJ2-3,CASRDRQANTQYF
TRBV4-1,TRBJ2-3,CASSQGVGLAVTDTQYF
TRBV10-3,TRBJ2-7,CAISESGRDYEQYF
TRBV30,TRBJ2-2,CAWKPGVLVGELFF
TRBV29-1,TRBJ1-6,CSVLSGTPNSPLLF
TRBV6-2/TRBV6-3,TRBJ2-2,CASIRLDTGELFF
TRBV4-3,TRBJ2-1,CASSQDQGGTTYNEQFF
TRBV4-3,TRBJ1-1,CASSQGGGLRTEAFF
TRBV18,TRBJ1-2,CASSPLGTNYGYTF
TRBV14,TRBJ1-1,CASSHGLATIGDTEAFF
TRBV7-2,TRBJ2-3,CASSGSLGFRDTQYF
TRBV12-3/TRBV12-4,TRBJ2-5,CASTPGGGPNGETQYF
TRBV6-1,TRBJ2-1,CASSPRGGLLDEQFF
TRBV27,TRBJ2-1,CASSKGRGANNEQFF
TRBV10-3,TRBJ2-3,CAISDSGDTQYF
TRBV10-3,TRBJ2-2,CAIRTGGTGELFF
TRBV21-1,TRBJ2-3,CASSKAWAYVTDTQYF
TRBV4-2,TRBJ2-1,CASSQVAVAGLNEQFF
TRBV5-1,TRBJ1-2,CASSLADRVRGYTF
TRBV5-4,TRBJ1-2,CASSLNLGDRGYTF
TRBV6-2/TRBV6-3,TRBJ2-1,CASIDRTSGSYNEQFF
TRBV29-1,TRBJ2-1,CSVDEGTSEQFF
TRBV12-3/TRBV12-4,TRBJ2-5,CASSFGQGGYQETQYF
TRBV27,TRBJ1-4,CASSLFPDGAGELFF
TRBV28,TRBJ1-1,CASSFRFNTEAFF
TRBV18,TRBJ2-7,CASSPFASGSSYEQYF
TRBV7-2,TRBJ1-2,CASSLTTAGSYGYTF